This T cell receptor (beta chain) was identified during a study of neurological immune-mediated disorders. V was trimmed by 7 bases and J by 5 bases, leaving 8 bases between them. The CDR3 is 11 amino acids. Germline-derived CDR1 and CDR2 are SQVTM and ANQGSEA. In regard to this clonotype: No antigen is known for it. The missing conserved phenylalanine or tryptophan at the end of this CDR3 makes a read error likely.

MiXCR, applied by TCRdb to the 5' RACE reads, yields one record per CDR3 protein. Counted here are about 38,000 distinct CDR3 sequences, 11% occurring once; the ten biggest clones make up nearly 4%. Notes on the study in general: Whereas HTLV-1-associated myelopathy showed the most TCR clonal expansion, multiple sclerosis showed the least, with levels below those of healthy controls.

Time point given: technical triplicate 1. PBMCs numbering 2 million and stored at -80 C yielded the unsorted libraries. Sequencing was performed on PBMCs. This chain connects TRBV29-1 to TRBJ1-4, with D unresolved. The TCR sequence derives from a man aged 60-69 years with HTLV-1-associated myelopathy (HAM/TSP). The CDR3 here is CSAALNEKLFL. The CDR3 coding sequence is TGCAGCGCCGCCCTCAATGAAAAACTGTTTCTT.